This T cell receptor beta chain was sequenced during a study of CD8+ T cells in alopecia areata. Points from the study as a whole: Tofacitinib delivered significant drops in scalp clonality and in expanded CD8+ clones among the top 100.

The sample's treatment: oral pan-JAK inhibitor, 5-10 mg twice daily. Sequencing templates came from extracted RNA that was reverse transcribed into cDNA. Data came from immunoSEQ multiplex PCR; TCRdb stores just in-frame clones and leaves some out. The sample lists some 220,000 clones, 50% to 60% occurring once. This CDR3 region has 13 residues. Trimming cost V 9 bases and J 2 bases; bases outside gene matches: 5. The germline V gene encodes CDR1 SNHLY and CDR2 FYNNEI. This clone came up many times. Its target is unknown. The sequence was obtained from a human donor with alopecia areata. V is TRBV2 and J is TRBJ2-7, with TRBD1 matching over 9 bases. The sequencing here drew on CD4+ T cells sorted from blood, taken at week 4, from a patient treated with tofacitinib. The CDR3 loop is CASSGQGTYEQYF. In DNA, the CDR3 is TGTGCCAGTTCGGGACAGGGTACCTACGAGCAGTACTTC.